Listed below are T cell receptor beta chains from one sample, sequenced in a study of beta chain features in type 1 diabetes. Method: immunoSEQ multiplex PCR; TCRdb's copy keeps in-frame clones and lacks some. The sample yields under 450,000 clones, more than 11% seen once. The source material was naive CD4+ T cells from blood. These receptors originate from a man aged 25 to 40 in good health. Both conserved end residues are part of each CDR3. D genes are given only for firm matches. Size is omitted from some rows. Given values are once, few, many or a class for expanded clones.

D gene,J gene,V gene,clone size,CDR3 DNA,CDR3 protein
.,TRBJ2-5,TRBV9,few,TGTGCCAGCAGCTCACATCCCTCGTGGGGGGAGACCCAGTACTTC,CASSSHPSWGETQYF
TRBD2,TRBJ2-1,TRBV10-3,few,TGTGCCACGCTAGCGGGAGAGGTAGATGAGCAGTTCTTC,CATLAGEVDEQFF
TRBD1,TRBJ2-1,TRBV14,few,TGTGCCAGCAGCCAATTGGGACAGGCATACAATGAGCAGTTCTTC,CASSQLGQAYNEQFF
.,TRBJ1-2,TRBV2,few,TGTGCCAGCAGTCCCACCTATGGCTACACCTTC,CASSPTYGYTF
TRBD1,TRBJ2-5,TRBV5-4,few,TGTGCCAGCAGCTCTTATGGACAGGCGATAGAGACCCAGTACTTC,CASSSYGQAIETQYF
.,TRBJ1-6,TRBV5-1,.,TGCGCCAGCAGCTTGGCGGGCGGCCCGGAAGGTTCACCCCTCCACTTT,CASSLAGGPEGSPLHF
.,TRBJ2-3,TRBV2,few,TGTGCCAGCGGGCGCACAGATACGCAGTATTTT,CASGRTDTQYF
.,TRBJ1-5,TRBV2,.,TGTGCCAGCAGTGTTTCCAGGGGCTCGGGTCAGCCCCAGCATTTT,CASSVSRGSGQPQHF
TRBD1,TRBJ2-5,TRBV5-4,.,TGTGCCAGCAGCATGACAGGGGTGGAGACCCAGTACTTC,CASSMTGVETQYF
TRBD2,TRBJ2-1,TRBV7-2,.,TGTGCCAGCAGCTTAAGGGGAGGGAGGTCCTACAATGAGCAGTTCTTC,CASSLRGGRSYNEQFF
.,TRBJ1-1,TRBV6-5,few,TGTGCCAGCAGTCCGCCCTACGGGAAGAACACTGAAGCTTTCTTT,CASSPPYGKNTEAFF
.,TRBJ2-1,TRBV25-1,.,TGTGCCAGCAGTTTGAGGCTAAGCTCCTACAATGAGCAGTTCTTC,CASSLRLSSYNEQFF
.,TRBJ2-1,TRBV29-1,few,TGCAGCGTTGAAAAGGGTAGGTACTACAATGAGCAGTTCTTC,CSVEKGRYYNEQFF
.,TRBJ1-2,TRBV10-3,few,TGTGCCATCAGTTTCGGGGGTTTGACGGATGGCTACACCTTC,CAISFGGLTDGYTF
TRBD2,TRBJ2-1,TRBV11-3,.,TGTGCCAGCAGCTCTAGGGGGCTAGCGGGAGTGGCCTACAATGAGCAGTTCTTC,CASSSRGLAGVAYNEQFF
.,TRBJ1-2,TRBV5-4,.,TGTGCCAGCAGCCTGGGCAGGAACCTAAGAACTAACTATGGCTACACCTTC,CASSLGRNLRTNYGYTF
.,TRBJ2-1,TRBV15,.,TGTGCCACCAGCAGAGATCCGTCGGGAATCAACAATGAGCAGTTCTTC,CATSRDPSGINNEQFF
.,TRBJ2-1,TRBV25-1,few,TGTGCCAGCAGTCTTTATCAGGGCTCGGGGTGGAATGAGCAGTTCTTC,CASSLYQGSGWNEQFF
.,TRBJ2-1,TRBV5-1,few,TGCGCCAGCAGCGAGGACAACCTCTCCTACAATGAGCAGTTCTTC,CASSEDNLSYNEQFF
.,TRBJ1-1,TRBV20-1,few,TGCAGTGCTAGTACGACAGCTCAAGCTTTCTTT,CSASTTAQAFF
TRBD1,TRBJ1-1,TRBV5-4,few,TGTGCCAGCAGCTTGGTTGACAGGGACACTGAAGCTTTCTTT,CASSLVDRDTEAFF
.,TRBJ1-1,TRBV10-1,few,TGCGCCAGCAGTGGCAGGCCCAGCGGGAGAGCTTTCTTT,CASSGRPSGRAFF
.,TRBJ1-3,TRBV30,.,TGTGCCTGGAGTTTAGTTGGAAACACCATATATTTT,CAWSLVGNTIYF
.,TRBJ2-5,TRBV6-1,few,TGTGCCAGCAGTTCCTCGAGAGAGACCCAGTACTTC,CASSSSRETQYF
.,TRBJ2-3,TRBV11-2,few,TGTGCCAGCAGCTTAGGCTACACAGATACGCAGTATTTT,CASSLGYTDTQYF
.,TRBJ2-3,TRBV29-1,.,TGCAGCGGGAGGTTGGCCACAGATACGCAGTATTTT,CSGRLATDTQYF